This T cell receptor beta chain was identified in a study of beta chain features in type 1 diabetes. Expressed TCRB transcripts were sequenced after all isolated RNA was converted to cDNA. Deep immunoSEQ sequencing covered naive, central memory and regulatory T cell samples. The method was immunoSEQ multiplex PCR; TCRdb's version includes in-frame clones alone and lacks a portion of them. The table lists 150,000 to 200,000 clones, roughly 8% of them singletons. Overall study findings and caveats: Reduced insertions and increased deletions marked VDJ junctions in type 1 diabetes patients. There was a moderate but significant shortening of TCRB CDR3s in all four CD4+ subsets of Type 1 diabetes patients.

Germline CDR1 is MNHEY and CDR2 is SVGAGI. V shed 2 bases, J shed 4 bases, and the junction held 6 bases outside the gene matches. This CDR3 is 16 amino acids long. Concerning this clone: Antigen: not known.

The clonotype originates from a man younger than 35 with type 1 diabetes. Sequences were obtained from central memory CD4+ T cells from blood. The V call is TRBV6-5, the J call TRBJ2-2; 8 bases fit TRBD2. The CDR3 spells CASSYEWTSRTGELFF. The CDR3 region has the DNA TGTGCCAGCAGTTACGAGTGGACTAGCCGCACCGGGGAGCTGTTTTTT.